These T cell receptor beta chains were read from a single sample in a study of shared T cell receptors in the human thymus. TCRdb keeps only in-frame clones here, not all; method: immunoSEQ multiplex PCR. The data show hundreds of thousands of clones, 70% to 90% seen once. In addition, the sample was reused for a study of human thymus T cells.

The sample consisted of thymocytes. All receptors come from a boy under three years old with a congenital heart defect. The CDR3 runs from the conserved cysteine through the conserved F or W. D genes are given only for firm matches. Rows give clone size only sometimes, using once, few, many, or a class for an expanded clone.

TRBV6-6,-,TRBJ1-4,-,CASSSRTASEKLFF,TGTGCCAGCAGTTCAAGGACAGCTAGTGAAAAACTGTTTTTT
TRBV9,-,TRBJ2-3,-,CASSVVGGETDTQYF,TGTGCCAGCAGCGTAGTGGGCGGGGAGACAGATACGCAGTATTTT
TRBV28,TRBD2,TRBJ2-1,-,CASSFRNSGRPYNEQFF,TGTGCCAGCAGTTTTCGGAATAGCGGGAGACCTTACAATGAGCAGTTCTTC
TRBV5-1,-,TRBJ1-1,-,CASSLLEYVNTEAFF,TGCGCCAGCAGCTTGTTAGAGTACGTGAACACTGAAGCTTTCTTT
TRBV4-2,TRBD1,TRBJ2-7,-,CASKGRDRDEQYF,TGTGCCAGCAAGGGGCGGGACAGGGACGAGCAGTACTTC
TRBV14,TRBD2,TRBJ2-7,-,CASSLMGLAVREQYF,TGTGCCAGCAGCCTTATGGGACTAGCGGTCCGCGAGCAGTACTTC
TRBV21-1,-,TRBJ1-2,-,CASSKRRYGYPF,TGTGCCAGCAGCAAGCGGCGATATGGCTACCCCTTC
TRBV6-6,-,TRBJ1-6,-,CASSYLYDSYNSPLHF,TGTGCCAGCAGTTACTTATACGACAGCTATAATTCACCCCTCCACTTT
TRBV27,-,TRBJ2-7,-,CASSTNPGQTYEQYF,TGTGCCAGCAGCACTAATCCTGGACAAACCTACGAGCAGTACTTC
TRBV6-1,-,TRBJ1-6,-,CASSEAGISGYGYNSPLHF,TGTGCCAGCAGTGAAGCTGGGATTTCGGGGTACGGTTATAATTCGCCCCTCCACTTT
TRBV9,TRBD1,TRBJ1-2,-,CASSGQGARYGYTF,TGTGCCAGCAGCGGGCAGGGGGCTCGGTATGGCTACACCTTC
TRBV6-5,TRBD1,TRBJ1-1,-,CASSYQQGVDTEAFF,TGTGCCAGCAGTTACCAACAGGGGGTTGACACTGAAGCTTTCTTT
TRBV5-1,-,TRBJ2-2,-,CASSKPTGLGVLFF,TGCGCCAGCAGCAAGCCCACAGGGTTGGGTGTGCTGTTTTTT
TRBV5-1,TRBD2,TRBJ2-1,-,CASSTLAEHYNEQFF,TGCGCCAGCAGCACGCTAGCGGAGCATTACAATGAGCAGTTCTTC
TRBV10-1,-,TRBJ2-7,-,CAGFGEPSYEQYF,TGCGCCGGCTTCGGGGAACCCAGCTACGAGCAGTACTTC
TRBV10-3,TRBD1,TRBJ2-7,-,CAISEKTGDEQYF,TGTGCCATCAGTGAGAAGACAGGGGACGAGCAGTACTTC
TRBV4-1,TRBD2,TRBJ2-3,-,CASSPYALRTGGIPTDTQYF,TGCGCCAGCAGCCCCTACGCCCTTCGGACGGGAGGAATACCCACAGATACGCAGTATTTT
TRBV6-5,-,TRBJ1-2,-,CASSPTPGGGGYTF,TGTGCCAGCAGTCCGACCCCCGGCGGGGGTGGCTACACCTTC
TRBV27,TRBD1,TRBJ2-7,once,CASSLTDRGYEQYF,TGTGCCAGCAGTTTAACTGACAGGGGCTACGAGCAGTACTTC
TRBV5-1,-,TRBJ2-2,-,CASSLQDVGVGGELFF,TGCGCCAGCAGCTTGCAGGATGTAGGGGTAGGCGGGGAGCTGTTTTTT
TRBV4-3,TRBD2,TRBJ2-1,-,CASSGHRGLDYNEQFF,TGCGCCAGCAGTGGGCATAGGGGACTAGATTACAATGAGCAGTTCTTC
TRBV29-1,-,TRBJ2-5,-,CSGLGQLQETQYF,TGCAGCGGATTAGGACAGCTCCAAGAGACCCAGTACTTC
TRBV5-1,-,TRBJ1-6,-,CASSLLTLAFQGTYNSPLHF,TGCGCCAGCAGCTTGCTAACCCTTGCTTTTCAGGGGACGTATAATTCACCCCTCCACTTT
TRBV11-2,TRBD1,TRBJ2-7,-,CASSEDRVGEQYF,TGTGCCAGCAGCGAGGACAGGGTTGGGGAGCAGTACTTC
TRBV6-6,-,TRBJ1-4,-,CASRPGQPMTNEKLFF,TGTGCCAGCAGACCTGGACAGCCTATGACTAATGAAAAACTGTTTTTT
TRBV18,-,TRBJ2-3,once,CASSSSGQNLTDTQYF,TGTGCCAGCTCCTCCAGTGGACAGAATCTCACAGATACGCAGTATTTT
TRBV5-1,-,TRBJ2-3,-,CASSLGIAPSTDTQYF,TGCGCCAGCAGCTTGGGGATAGCGCCCAGCACAGATACGCAGTATTTT
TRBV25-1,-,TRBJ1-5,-,CASRSSGLRQPQHF,TGTGCCAGCAGATCATCAGGGCTTCGGCAGCCCCAGCATTTT
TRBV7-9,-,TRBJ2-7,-,CASSLHREPIYEQYF,TGTGCCAGCAGCTTGCACAGGGAACCGATCTACGAGCAGTACTTC
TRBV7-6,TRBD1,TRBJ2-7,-,CASSRGTGPYEQYF,TGTGCCAGCAGCCGCGGGACAGGACCCTACGAGCAGTACTTC
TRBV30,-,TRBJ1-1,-,CATGQRIF,TGTGCCACAGGACAGCGAATCTTT
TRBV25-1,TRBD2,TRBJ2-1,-,CASSEAGEYEQFF,TGTGCCAGCAGTGAAGCGGGAGAGTACGAGCAGTTCTTC
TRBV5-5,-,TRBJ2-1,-,CASSLGTAEQFF,TGTGCCAGCAGCTTAGGGACTGCCGAGCAGTTCTTC
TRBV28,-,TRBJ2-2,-,CASSPPGEPNTGELFF,TGTGCCAGCAGTCCCCCGGGAGAACCGAACACCGGGGAGCTGTTTTTT
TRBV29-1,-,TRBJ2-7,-,CSVEDGEIGGGRSYEQYF,TGCAGCGTTGAAGATGGAGAGATAGGGGGGGGTAGGTCCTACGAGCAGTACTTC
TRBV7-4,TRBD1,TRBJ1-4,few,CASSFSRDRTNEKLFF,TGTGCCAGCAGCTTCTCACGGGACAGGACCAATGAAAAACTGTTTTTT
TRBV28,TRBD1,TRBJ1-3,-,CASSFIGTGRSGNTIYF,TGTGCCAGCAGTTTTATAGGGACAGGGAGGTCTGGAAACACCATATATTTT
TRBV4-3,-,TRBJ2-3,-,CASSQDPEGPDTQYF,TGCGCCAGCAGCCAAGATCCGGAGGGCCCCGATACGCAGTATTTT
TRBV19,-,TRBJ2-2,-,CASSVRRGATGELFF,TGTGCCAGTAGTGTTCGACGGGGAGCCACCGGGGAGCTGTTTTTT
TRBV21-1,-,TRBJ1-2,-,CASSKIVQAYGYTF,TGTGCCAGCAGCAAAATTGTCCAGGCCTATGGCTACACCTTC
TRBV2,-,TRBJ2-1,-,CASSPPGRTWPSYNEQFF,TGTGCCAGCAGTCCCCCGGGAAGAACTTGGCCCTCCTACAATGAGCAGTTCTTC
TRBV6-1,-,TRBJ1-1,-,CASSDFPQGNTEAFF,TGTGCCAGCAGTGACTTTCCGCAGGGGAACACTGAAGCTTTCTTT